This T cell receptor beta chain was identified during a study of blood T cell repertoires in COVID-19. Overall study context: PBMCs, B-cell-depleted T cells, or T cells provided the cDNA or gDNA that made up the material.

Original processing methods: By means of reference gene primer amplification, nucleated cell counts were estimated. Data came from immunoSEQ multiplex PCR; TCRdb stores just in-frame clones and leaves some out. D and trimming come from the DNA, and the V and J calls and clone size come from that table. The sample holds roughly 77,000 clones, 80% seen once. Only a few counts were recorded for this clone. The CDR3 runs 16 residues. In germline, CDR1 is MNHEY, CDR2 SVGAGI. The ends lost 3 bases at V and 3 bases at J; junction bases unmatched: 10. This receptor was taken from a woman aged 65 to 85 with acute or convalescent COVID-19. Sequences were obtained from peripheral blood. The J gene is TRBJ2-7, the V gene TRBV6-5; 8 positions match TRBD1. The CDR3 nucleotides are TGTGCCAGCAGTTATACTACCGGGACAGGTATCTACGAGCAGTACTTC. As protein: CASSYTTGTGIYEQYF.